This TCR beta chain derives from a study of Tregs in tolerant kidney transplant recipients. V was shortened by 4 bases and J by 8 bases, with 20 bases between the two germline ends. Germline CDR1 SQVTM, CDR2 ANQGSEA. This CDR3 spans 14 amino acids. This clone was seen just once. Its cognate antigen is unknown. Study-wide results and limits: The most relevant donor-specific Treg TCRbeta repertoire apparently came from expansion with activated donor B cells. In tolerant patients, donor-specific Tregs outgrew total Tregs, suggesting antigen-driven expansion. No direct test of biological reproducibility was done here. Some patients' samples used different primers over time, so nucleotide sequences weren't comparable.

The data were produced by immunoSEQ multiplex PCR, yet TCRdb's version contains in-frame clones alone and is incomplete. The sample gives 50,000 to 80,000 clones, 95% to 98% of which show up once; 0.34% is in the top ten. The TCR originated in a human donor who received a combined kidney and bone marrow transplant. The sample here was Tregs from blood, taken before the transplant. The V and J genes are TRBV29-1 and TRBJ1-2; TRBD1 is a possible D gene (6 bases). The CDR3 sequence is CSVVSATGRRGYTF. The DNA of the CDR3 is TGCAGCGTTGTCTCCGCTACAGGGCGGCGGGGCTACACCTTC.